These 26 T cell receptor beta chains were sequenced from one sample in a study of blood T cell repertoires in COVID-19. Produced via immunoSEQ multiplex PCR; TCRdb's table is partial and in-frame only. The data contain approximately 230,000 clones, about 88% of them singletons. Sequenced material: peripheral blood. All receptors derive from a woman aged 40 to 50 who had recovered from COVID-19.

The chain combines TRBV7-3 with TRBJ2-2; 7 bases map to TRBD2. This CDR3 comprises 15 residues. V lost 1 base and J lost 6; bases outside the gene matches: 5. Germline CDR1 SGHTA, CDR2 FQGTGA. The CDR3 sequence is CASSLNGRPPGELFF. CDR3 sequence (DNA): TGTGCCAGCAGCTTAAACGGGAGGCCCCCCGGGGAGCTGTTTTTT.

V and J are TRBV28 and TRBJ1-2; D is possibly TRBD1 (5 bases). CDR3 length: 13 amino acids. Trimming left V 6 bases short and J 4 bases short, with 12 bases between. The germline V gene encodes CDR1 MDHEN and CDR2 SYDVKM. CDR3 sequence reads: CASSNPQGYGYTF. The CDR3 DNA follows: TGTGCCAGCAGCAACCCCCAGGGCTATGGCTACACCTTC.

The rearrangement joins TRBV13 to TRBJ2-3; D remains ambiguous. CDR3 size: 14 residues. The ends were cut back, 3 bases at V and 6 bases at J, with 13 bases in the middle. Germline CDR1 is PRHDT and CDR2 is FYEKMQ (reference sequence). In DNA, the CDR3 is TGTGCCAGCAGCTTTAGAACAGTTACGGATACGCAGTATTTT. This encodes CASSFRTVTDTQYF. Supplemented by reference TRBV13 and TRBJ2-3, the full variable domain reads AAGVIQSPRHLIKEKRETATLKCYPIPRHDTVYWYQQGPGQDPQFLISFYEKMQSDKGSIPDRFSAQQFSDYHSELNMSSLELGDSALYFCASSFRTVTDTQYFGPGTRLTVL.

The chain has TRBV4-2 and TRBJ2-6, with a possible D match to TRBD1 (5 bases). The CDR3 has 19 residues. Trimming shortened V by 1 base and J by 4 bases, and 20 bases separated the two germline ends. Germline CDR1 reads LGHNA; CDR2 reads YNFKEQ. CDR3 nucleotides: TGTGCCAGCAGCCAAGCGACGAGACAGACCTTTCCCGGGGCCAACGTCCTGACTTTC. Amino acid sequence: CASSQATRQTFPGANVLTF.

This chain uses TRBV28 with TRBJ1-3; possible D gene TRBD1, 5 bases. CDR1 is MDHEN, CDR2 SYDVKM, per germline. V lost 3 bases and J lost 0, with 9 bases in between. The CDR3 runs to 15 residues. The CDR3 DNA reads TGTGCCAGCAGTTTGGGGCAGCTCTCTGGAAACACCATATATTTT. Residues: CASSLGQLSGNTIYF.

The chain joins TRBV28 to TRBJ1-3; TRBD1 is a possible D gene (5 bases). Germline values: CDR1 MDHEN, CDR2 SYDVKM. V dropped 5 bases and J dropped 0 bases, with 11 bases sitting between them. CDR3 length: 15 amino acids. Here the CDR3 DNA reads TGTGCCAGCAGTCAACAGGTTTACTCTGGAAACACCATATATTTT. This translates into CASSQQVYSGNTIYF.

V usage is TRBV7-2 and J usage is TRBJ1-4, with unresolved D. CDR3 length: 15 amino acids. Trimming cost V 1 base and J 0 bases, with 6 bases left between them. CDR1 and CDR2 from the germline V gene are SGHTA and FQGNSA. CDR3 nucleotides: TGTGCCAGCAGCTTAGGGCCCACAACTAATGAAAAACTGTTTTTT. Translation gives CASSLGPTTNEKLFF.

In this sample, this clone turned up once. The V and J genes are TRBV19 and TRBJ1-2; weak D call: TRBD1 (5 bases). The CDR3 extends over 14 amino acids. The V and J ends lost 3 bases and 8 bases respectively, with 16 bases between them. Per the germline V gene, CDR1 is LNHDA and CDR2 is SQIVND (reference sequence). CDR3 sequence reads: CASSIGGDPGGYTF. The DNA of the CDR3 is TGTGCCAGTAGTATTGGGGGGGACCCTGGAGGCTACACCTTC.

V is TRBV9 and J is TRBJ2-2, with TRBD2 as a possible D gene (5 bases). The CDR3 is made up of 15 amino acids. Germline CDR1 SGDLS, CDR2 YYNGEE. Trimming shortened V by 3 bases and J by 5 bases, and 14 bases separated the two germline ends. The DNA for the CDR3 is TGTGCCAGCAGCGCGATGGGGAGCGGAACCGGGGAGCTGTTTTTT. It yields the protein CASSAMGSGTGELFF.

V and J are TRBV7-2 and TRBJ1-5; a weak D match, TRBD1 (5 bases). Trimming pared 1 base from V and 3 bases from J, leaving 10 bases between. From germline, CDR1 is SGHTA and CDR2 FQGNSA. The CDR3 consists of 15 residues. In nucleotides, the CDR3 is TGTGCCAGCAGCTTAGGCGGGGCTCTCAATCAGCCCCAGCATTTT. This codes for CASSLGGALNQPQHF.

This chain connects TRBV3-1 (or the pseudogene TRBV3-2) to TRBJ2-1; 7 nucleotides agree with TRBD2. The CDR3 spans 17 residues. Germline V gives CDR1 LGHDT, CDR2 YNNKEL (reference sequence). The V gene end was trimmed by 0 bases and the J gene end by 2 bases; junction bases not matched to a gene: 7. The CDR3 here is CASSQEWASGAYNEQFF. Written as DNA, the CDR3 is TGTGCCAGCAGCCAAGAATGGGCTAGCGGAGCCTACAATGAGCAGTTCTTC.

The chain uses TRBV7-2 and TRBJ2-1; no reliable D call. Trimming took 4 bases from V and 3 from J, leaving 10 bases between them. Germline lookup yields CDR1 SGHTA and CDR2 FQGNSA. The CDR3 is 14 residues long. This CDR3 reads CASSSAALYNEQFF. CDR3 nucleotide sequence: TGTGCCAGCAGCTCCGCGGCCCTCTACAATGAGCAGTTCTTC.

The chain joins TRBV4-2 to TRBJ2-7, with TRBD1 identical over 8 bases. CDR3 length: 16 residues. Germline-derived CDR1 and CDR2 are LGHNA and YNFKEQ. J was trimmed by 2 bases and V by 0 bases; bases with no gene match: 6. The CDR3 region is CASSQDPATGAYEQYF. CDR3 nucleotides: TGTGCCAGCAGCCAAGATCCGGCGACAGGGGCCTACGAGCAGTACTTC.

The genes are TRBV2 and TRBJ1-3, with TRBD1 matching over 7 bases. V was clipped by 6 bases and J by 4 bases; unmatched bases: 3. The CDR3 runs 13 residues. Per germline, CDR1 SNHLY and CDR2 FYNNEI. CDR3 region: CASSWTGGNTIYF. The CDR3 nucleotides read TGTGCCAGCAGCTGGACAGGAGGAAACACCATATATTTT.

The genes are TRBV7-8 and TRBJ1-2; no clear D. Trimming took off 1 base at V and 10 bases at J, with 16 bases between the two ends. This CDR3 comprises 14 residues. Germline values: CDR1 SGHVS, CDR2 FQNEAQ. In DNA, the CDR3 is TGTGCCAGCAGCTTAGGAGTAAAGACACCAGACTACACCTTC. Encoded protein: CASSLGVKTPDYTF.

The rearrangement uses TRBV11-2 and TRBJ2-2; a weak D match, TRBD2 (6 bases). V shed 5 bases and J shed 1 base, with 14 bases lying between them. Germline CDR1 is SGHAT and CDR2 is FQNNGV. The CDR3 is 16 residues long. CDR3 loop: CASSAGSGENTGELFF. Written as DNA, the CDR3 is TGTGCCAGCAGCGCCGGGAGTGGGGAGAACACCGGGGAGCTGTTTTTT.

This chain joins TRBV10-3 and TRBJ2-1; TRBD2 agrees at 8 bases. This CDR3 spans 15 amino acids. Germline V gene lookup returns CDR1 ENHRY and CDR2 SYGVKD. Unmatched junction bases numbered 8, after V lost 6 bases and J lost 4 bases. CDR3 in DNA: TGTGCCATCAGCCAGCGGGAGAGGATGTACAATGAGCAGTTCTTC. Protein product: CAISQRERMYNEQFF.

This chain connects TRBV29-1 to TRBJ2-1; TRBD2 agrees at 7 bases. The CDR3 has 12 residues. The germline gives CDR1 SQVTM, CDR2 ANQGSEA. Trimming at V came to 5 bases and at J to 7 bases, leaving 5 bases not matched to a gene. CDR3: CSVLREKNEQFF. Here the CDR3 DNA reads TGCAGCGTTCTGCGGGAGAAGAATGAGCAGTTCTTC.

This sequence joins TRBV4-1 and TRBJ2-2; a possible D gene is TRBD1 (6 bases). Germline CDR1 is MGHRA and CDR2 is YSYEKL. Trimming removed 4 bases at V and 5 bases at J, with 8 bases between. This CDR3 is 13 amino acids long. CDR3: CASSPGTTGELFF. CDR3 DNA sequence: TGCGCCAGCAGCCCAGGGACAACCGGGGAGCTGTTTTTT.

V and J are TRBV6-6 and TRBJ2-3; 9 nucleotides match TRBD1. Germline assignment: CDR1 MNHNY and CDR2 SVGAGI (reference sequence). Unmatched junction bases numbered 13, after V lost 5 bases and J lost 4 bases. The CDR3 totals 17 residues. CDR3 coding DNA: TGTGCCAGCAGTCGCCTTTCTGGACAGGGGCCGGCAGATACGCAGTATTTT. It is translated as CASSRLSGQGPADTQYF.

This chain links TRBV5-1 with TRBJ2-2, with D possibly matching TRBD2 (6 bases). The CDR3 is 14 residues long. Trimming removed 2 bases from V and 7 bases from J, with 12 bases in between. Germline V CDR1 and CDR2: SGHRS, YFSETQ. DNA for the CDR3: TGCGCCAGCAGCTTCGCGGGGATGATCGGGGAGCTGTTTTTT. The encoded protein is CASSFAGMIGELFF.

The chain recombines TRBV5-1 with TRBJ2-7; 7 bases are a match to TRBD1. The germline V gene has CDR1 SGHRS and CDR2 YFSETQ. The trim removed 4 bases at V and 1 base at J, leaving 11 bases unmatched. This CDR3 has 16 residues. The CDR3 protein is CASSTGGRGFSYEQYF. In DNA form, the CDR3 reads TGCGCCAGCAGCACCGGCGGCAGGGGGTTTTCCTACGAGCAGTACTTC.

The chain carries TRBV19 and TRBJ1-5; possibly TRBD1 for D (6 bases). The CDR3 is made up of 17 amino acids. Trimming left V 1 base short and J 5 bases short, with 18 bases between. Germline lookup yields CDR1 LNHDA and CDR2 SQIVND (reference sequence). As DNA, the CDR3 is TGTGCCAGTAGTATAGTGTACCGGGGGGCAAGGCATCAGCCCCAGCATTTT. It codes for CASSIVYRGARHQPQHF.

The rearrangement links TRBV20-1 to TRBJ2-1, with D possibly being TRBD2 (6 bases). This CDR3 has 11 residues. Germline assignment: CDR1 DFQATT and CDR2 SNEGSKA (reference sequence). V lost 4 bases, J lost 9 bases, and 10 bases lay in between. The CDR3 reads CSANREFEQFF. CDR3 DNA sequence: TGCAGTGCTAACCGGGAGTTTGAGCAGTTCTTC.

This clone was detected only a few times. The chain carries TRBV11-3 and TRBJ1-2, with 7 bases matching TRBD1. The germline CDR1 and CDR2 sequences are SGHNT and YENEEA. CDR3 length: 15 amino acids. V lost 4 bases, J lost 5 bases, and 10 bases stayed unmatched. The CDR3 sequence: CASSSTKGAVYGYTF. The CDR3 DNA reads as TGTGCCAGCAGCTCAACAAAGGGGGCGGTTTATGGCTACACCTTC.

The V call is TRBV15, the J call TRBJ2-7; TRBD2 might be the D (7 bases). The CDR3 contains 15 residues. Germline V lookup: CDR1 LNHNV, CDR2 YYDKDF (reference sequence). Between the trimmed V and J ends, which lost 0 bases and 2 bases, there was a span of 11 bases. CDR3 DNA sequence: TGTGCCACCAGCAGAGATCGGGGGGCCCCCTACGAGCAGTACTTC. The encoded protein is CATSRDRGAPYEQYF.